This T cell receptor (beta chain) was identified during a study of T cell changes during pregnancy in multiple sclerosis. Sequencing used immunoSEQ multiplex PCR; TCRdb keeps in-frame clones, though not all of them. The table shows some 50,000 clones, with 95% occurring only once. CDR1 and CDR2 (germline): MNHEY, SVGAGI. V shed 2 bases, J shed 7 bases, and the junction held 0 bases outside the gene matches. This CDR3 comprises 14 residues. The source of this sequence is a female donor with multiple sclerosis, enrolled in a pregnancy study. The chain links TRBV6-5 to TRBJ2-1, with TRBD2 matching 12 bases. Sequenced material: CD8+ T cells from peripheral blood mononuclear cells, taken in the first trimester of pregnancy. CDR3 sequence: CASSYGTSGNEQFF. The CDR3 nucleotides read TGTGCCAGCAGTTACGGGACTAGCGGGAATGAGCAGTTCTTC.